The clone carrying this T cell receptor beta chain appeared a single time. Its antigen is unidentified. The data derive from a study of OX40 agonist ivuxolimab in advanced cancers. Study overall: Ivuxolimab, which is an agonistic anti-OX40 (CD134) antibody, was administered to the patients.

Sequenced by immunoSEQ multiplex PCR; TCRdb stores in-frame clones only, minus some. The sample contains about 77,000 clones, just under 90% of which appear only once. Study-level results: With doses of 0.1 to 3.0 mg/kg, CD4+ and CD8+ blood T cells had undergone clonal expansion by week 6.

The length of the CDR3 is 13 residues. Germline CDR1 MNHEY, CDR2 SVGAGI. The chain recombines TRBV6-5 with TRBJ2-3; 7 bases line up with TRBD1. The sample here was CD4+ or CD8+ T cells sorted from blood, taken in a trial of the OX40 agonist ivuxolimab. The origin of this receptor is an adult with an advanced solid tumor such as melanoma, head and neck, liver or kidney cancer. As DNA, the CDR3 is TGTGCGGCTCTAACAGGGGGCACAGATACGCAGTATTTT. Protein: CAALTGGTDTQYF.